This record concerns one T cell receptor (beta chain) sequence. This specimen belongs to a study of blood T cell repertoires in COVID-19. This CDR3 comprises 15 residues. Germline V lookup: CDR1 KGHDR, CDR2 SFDVKD. V was clipped by 4 bases and J by 4 bases; unmatched bases: 8. Some clones are missing from TCRdb's copy, which holds only in-frame ones; the method was immunoSEQ multiplex PCR. In the table there are approximately 380,000 clones, approximately 93% of which are singletons. This TCR came from a middle-aged woman who had been exposed to COVID-19. The sequencing input was PBMCs or T cells enriched from blood (not recorded which). The rearrangement links TRBV24-1 to TRBJ1-2, with 7 nucleotides matching TRBD1. CDR3 coding DNA: TGTGCCACCAGTGACCCGGGACAGTCAACCTATGGCTACACCTTC. The encoded protein is CATSDPGQSTYGYTF.